Described below is a single TCR beta chain sequence and its context. This receptor's antigen is unknown. It has no much larger one-base neighbor in the sample; base qualities were not kept. This specimen belongs to a study of T cell changes during pregnancy in multiple sclerosis (dated by TCRdb to about 2019). For the study in its entirety: The study looked at changes in the T cell repertoire across pregnancy in women with multiple sclerosis.

Here V drops 6 bases and J drops 6 bases, and the junction holds 21 bases not matched to any gene. The CDR3, cysteine through phenylalanine, is 18 amino acids long. The sequence is cut down to CDR3 DNA, 54 bases in frame from base 1. Taken from the germline V gene, the CDR1 and CDR2 loops are SNHLY and FYNNEI. Library method: the immunoSEQ multiplex PCR assay. TCRdb limited this immuneACCESS table to in-frame rearrangements with V and J called. A share of clones is missing; checked studies link under half to unresolved V genes, and the rest is unexplained. The sample table contains tens of thousands of clones; only one count was recorded for roughly 92% of them. Together, the top ten hold under 2% of the sample.

The sample in question was peripheral blood, obtained in the second trimester of pregnancy. The TCR was taken from a female donor with multiple sclerosis, enrolled in a pregnancy study. The rearrangement combines TRBV2 with TRBJ1-2; TRBD1 aligns with 8 central bases. CDR3 loop: CASSRLILLGTGHDGYTF. The DNA sequence is given as TGTGCCAGCAGCAGACTTATACTTCTAGGGACAGGACATGATGGCTACACCTTC.